The T cell receptor beta chain under discussion was sequenced for a study of shared clonotypes between healthy human individuals. The overall study: Donors were two women and a few men aged 18 to 49.

Findings and caveats of the study: Genetic and exposure-history diversity was limited by the small donor number. Estimated richness was generally greater in naive than memory subsets.

Remarks on this clone: Its antigen is unknown.

Trimming pared 3 bases from V and 15 bases from J, leaving 18 bases between. Per the germline V gene, CDR1 is SGHDN and CDR2 is FVKESK. The CDR3 sequence is 13 residues long. Sequencing was performed with immunoSEQ multiplex PCR; in TCRdb, only in-frame clones are kept and a portion is missing. This repertoire shows millions of clones, 85% to 95% found once; its top ten account for about 0.41%. This TCR came from a man younger than 35 in good health. Some clones in this sample may be carry-over from other donors' samples. The chain employs TRBV14 and TRBJ2-1, with D hard to call. Sequencing input: naive CD4+ T cells from PBMCs. Sample subset: CD45RA+ positively selected. The CDR3 loop reads CASSQQFTSEWFF. The CDR3 DNA sequence: TGTGCCAGCAGCCAGCAGTTTACCAGTGAGTGGTTCTTC.